This TCR beta chain came from a study of identical twins. Whole-study results and caveats: Carriage of fewer insertions was seen in abundant cord blood beta clonotypes, whereas memory repertoires showed none. Compared with models, monozygotic twins showed more out-of-frame TCR alpha sharing.

TCRdb re-analysed the 5' RACE reads in MiXCR, keeping a single row per CDR3 protein. The sample gives about 250,000 distinct CDR3 sequences, approximately 8.3% of which show up once; 2.5% to 3.5% is in the top ten. Only healthy Caucasians were included as donors. This clonotype was seen more than once but under ten times. Its antigen remains unknown. This CDR3 contains 17 residues. V lost 3 bases to trimming and J lost 1 base; unmatched junction nucleotides: 10. The germline gives CDR1 SGDLS, CDR2 YYNGEE. This sample also belongs to another study, concerning yellow fever vaccine responses in identical twins.

The chain is built from TRBV9 and TRBJ1-1; 9 nucleotides line up with TRBD1. The sequence was obtained from a woman aged 18-29 years in good health. What was sequenced was CD8+ T cells sorted from blood. CDR3 loop: CASSEQGARGGNTEAFF. The DNA for the CDR3 is TGTGCCAGCAGCGAACAGGGGGCCCGGGGTGGGAACACTGAAGCTTTCTTT.